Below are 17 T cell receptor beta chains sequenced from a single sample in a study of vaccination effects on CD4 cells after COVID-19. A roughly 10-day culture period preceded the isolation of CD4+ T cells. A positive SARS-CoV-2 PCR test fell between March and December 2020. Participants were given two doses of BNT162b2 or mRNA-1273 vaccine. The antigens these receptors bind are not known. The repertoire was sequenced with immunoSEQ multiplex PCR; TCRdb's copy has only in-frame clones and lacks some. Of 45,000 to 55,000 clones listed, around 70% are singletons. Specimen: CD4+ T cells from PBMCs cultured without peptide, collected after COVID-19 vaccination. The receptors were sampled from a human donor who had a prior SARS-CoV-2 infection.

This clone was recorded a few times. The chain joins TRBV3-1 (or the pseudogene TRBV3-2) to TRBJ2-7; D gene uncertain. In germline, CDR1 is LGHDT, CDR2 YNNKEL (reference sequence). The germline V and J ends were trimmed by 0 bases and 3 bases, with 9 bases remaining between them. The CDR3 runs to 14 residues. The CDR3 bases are TGTGCCAGCAGCCAAGATCCAGAATTCTACGAGCAGTACTTC. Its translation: CASSQDPEFYEQYF.

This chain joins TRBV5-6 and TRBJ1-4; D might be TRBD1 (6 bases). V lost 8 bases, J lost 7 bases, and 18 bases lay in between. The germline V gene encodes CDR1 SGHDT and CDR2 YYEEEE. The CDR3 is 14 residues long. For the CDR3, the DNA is TGTGCCAGTCTAGAATATGGAGGGGGTGAAAAACTGTTTTTT. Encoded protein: CASLEYGGGEKLFF.

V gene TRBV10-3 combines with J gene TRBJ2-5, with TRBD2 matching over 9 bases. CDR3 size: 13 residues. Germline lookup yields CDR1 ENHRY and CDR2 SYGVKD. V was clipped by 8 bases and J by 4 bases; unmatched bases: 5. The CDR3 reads CAISGGGGETQYF. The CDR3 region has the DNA TGTGCCATCTCCGGCGGGGGGGGAGAGACCCAGTACTTC.

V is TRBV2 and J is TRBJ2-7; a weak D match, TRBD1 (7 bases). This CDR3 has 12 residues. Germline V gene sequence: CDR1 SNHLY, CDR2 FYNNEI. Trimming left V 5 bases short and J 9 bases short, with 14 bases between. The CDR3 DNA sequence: TGTGCCAGCAGTTTGGAGGGGGACAGGCAGTACTTC. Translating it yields CASSLEGDRQYF.

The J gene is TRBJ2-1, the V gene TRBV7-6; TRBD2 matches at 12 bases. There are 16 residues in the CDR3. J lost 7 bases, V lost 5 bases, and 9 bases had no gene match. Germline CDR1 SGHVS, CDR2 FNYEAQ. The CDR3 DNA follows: TGTGCCAGCAGCAGCCGACTAGCGGGAGTGGGAAATGAGCAGTTCTTC. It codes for CASSSRLAGVGNEQFF.

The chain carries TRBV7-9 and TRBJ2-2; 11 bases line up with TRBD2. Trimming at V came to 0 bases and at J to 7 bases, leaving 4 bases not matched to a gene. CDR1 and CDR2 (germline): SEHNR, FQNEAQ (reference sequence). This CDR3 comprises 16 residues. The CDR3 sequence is CASSLALAGDIGELFF. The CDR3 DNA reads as TGTGCCAGCAGCTTAGCACTAGCGGGAGATATCGGGGAGCTGTTTTTT.

DNA for the CDR3: TGTGCCAGCAGCTTATCTCCGGGAATTACTAGGGGCGAGCAGTACTTC. This gives the protein CASSLSPGITRGEQYF. The gene calls are TRBV11-2 and TRBJ2-7; D may match TRBD1 or TRBD2 (5 bases each). The CDR3 contains 16 residues. Between the trimmed V and J ends, which lost 2 bases and 6 bases, there was a span of 20 bases. Germline-derived CDR1 and CDR2 are SGHAT and FQNNGV.

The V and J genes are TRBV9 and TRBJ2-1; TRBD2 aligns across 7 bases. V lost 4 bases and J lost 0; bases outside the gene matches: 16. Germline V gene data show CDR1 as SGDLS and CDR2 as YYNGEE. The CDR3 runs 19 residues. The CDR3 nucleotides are TGTGCCAGCAGCCCGCTGGGGGGAGGGACTATGAGCTCCTACAATGAGCAGTTCTTC. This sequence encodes CASSPLGGGTMSSYNEQFF.

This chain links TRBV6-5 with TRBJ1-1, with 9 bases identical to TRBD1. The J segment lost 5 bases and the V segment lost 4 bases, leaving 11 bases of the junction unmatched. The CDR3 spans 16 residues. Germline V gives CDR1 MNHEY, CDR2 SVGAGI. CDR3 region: CASSLSPDRGRTEAFF. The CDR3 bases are TGTGCCAGCAGTTTAAGCCCGGACAGGGGAAGAACTGAAGCTTTCTTT.

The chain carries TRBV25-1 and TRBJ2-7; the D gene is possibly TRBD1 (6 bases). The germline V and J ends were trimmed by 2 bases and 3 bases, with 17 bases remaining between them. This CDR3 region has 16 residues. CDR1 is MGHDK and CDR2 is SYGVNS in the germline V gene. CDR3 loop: CASSEAGTGLDYEQYF. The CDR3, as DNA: TGTGCCAGCAGTGAAGCCGGAACAGGGTTGGACTACGAGCAGTACTTC.

In DNA, the CDR3 is TGTGCCACCAGCAGAGATAGGGCGGGCCGACCCCTAAATCAGCCCCAGCATTTT. Translation gives CATSRDRAGRPLNQPQHF. The chain links TRBV15 to TRBJ1-5, with unresolved D. Germline lookup yields CDR1 LNHNV and CDR2 YYDKDF (reference sequence). With 0 bases removed from V and 4 bases from J, the gap between germline ends came to 19 bases. The length of the CDR3 is 18 residues.

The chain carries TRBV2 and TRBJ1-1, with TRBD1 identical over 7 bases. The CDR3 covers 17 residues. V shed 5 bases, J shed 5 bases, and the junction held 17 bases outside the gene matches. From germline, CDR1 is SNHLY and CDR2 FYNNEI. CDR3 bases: TGTGCCAGCAGTAAAACAGGGGAGGCGTATTTAAGGACTGAAGCTTTCTTT. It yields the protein CASSKTGEAYLRTEAFF.

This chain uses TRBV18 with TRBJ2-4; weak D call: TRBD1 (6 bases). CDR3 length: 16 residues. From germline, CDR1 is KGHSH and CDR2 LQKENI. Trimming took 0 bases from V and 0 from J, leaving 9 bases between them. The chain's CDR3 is CASSPPWGLAKNIQYF. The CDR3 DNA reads TGTGCCAGCTCACCACCGTGGGGGCTAGCCAAAAACATTCAGTACTTC.

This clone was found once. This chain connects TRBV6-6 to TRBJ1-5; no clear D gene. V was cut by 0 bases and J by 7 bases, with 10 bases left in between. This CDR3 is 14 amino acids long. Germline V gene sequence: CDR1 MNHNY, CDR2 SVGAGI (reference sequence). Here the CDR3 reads CASSYSRVGQPQHF. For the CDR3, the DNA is TGTGCCAGCAGTTACTCAAGGGTGGGCCAGCCCCAGCATTTT.

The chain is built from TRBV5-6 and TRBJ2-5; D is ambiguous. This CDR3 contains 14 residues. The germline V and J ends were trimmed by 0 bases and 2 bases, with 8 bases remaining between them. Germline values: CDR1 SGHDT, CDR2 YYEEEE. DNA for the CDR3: TGTGCCAGCAGCTTGGTATCAGCTCAAGAGACCCAGTACTTC. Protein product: CASSLVSAQETQYF.

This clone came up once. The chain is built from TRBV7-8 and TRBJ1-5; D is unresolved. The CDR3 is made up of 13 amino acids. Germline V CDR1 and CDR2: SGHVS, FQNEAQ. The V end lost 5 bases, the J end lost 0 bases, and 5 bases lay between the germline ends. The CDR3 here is CASSQYSNQPQHF. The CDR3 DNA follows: TGTGCCAGCAGCCAATATAGCAATCAGCCCCAGCATTTT.

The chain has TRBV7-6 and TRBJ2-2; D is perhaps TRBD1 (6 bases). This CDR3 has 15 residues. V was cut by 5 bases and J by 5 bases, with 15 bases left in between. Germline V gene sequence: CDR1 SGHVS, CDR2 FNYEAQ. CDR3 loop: CASSPGRGVTGELFF. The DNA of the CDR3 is TGTGCCAGCAGCCCGGGCAGGGGAGTAACCGGGGAGCTGTTTTTT.